The entry below gives a single T cell receptor (beta chain) sequence along with its context. This clone's antigen is unknown. No much larger clone exists at a distance of one base, and base qualities are not known. The library relied on the immunoSEQ multiplex PCR assay. For the multiplex PCR, a mixture combining 60 forward primers for TCR Vbeta segments and 13 reverse primers for TCR Jbeta segments was used. The CDR3 region of rearranged TCR beta genes was amplified from genomic DNA by a multiplex PCR assay. On the Illumina HiSeq System, the amplified TCR beta libraries were sequenced as 87-base-pair reads. The paper's data handling went like this. In a later analysis, tens of millions of unique TCR beta chains were counted across the 650 to 750 repertoires, and around 11 million of these chains were shared by at least two donors. Raw reads were error-corrected and collapsed into unique sequences with a nearest-neighbor algorithm that merged closely related sequences to remove PCR and sequencing errors. V, D and J gene segments were assigned by aligning CDR3 sequences to IMGT reference sequences. Each retained sequence needed at least a six-nucleotide match to both a V gene segment and a J gene segment. Rearrangements were classified as productive when the CDR3 lacked stop codons and remained in frame with V and J, and all other rearrangements were classified as non-productive. CDR3 was defined by IMGT convention, running from the second conserved V-encoded cysteine to the conserved J-encoded phenylalanine. The earlier analysis of some 580 of the donors excluded any sequence lacking an unambiguous match to a single V gene segment. An earlier analysis of several hundred of the donors classified V segments as functional when productive rearrangements were above 56.7% and as segregating when the standard deviation between donors was above 5%. To diagnose cytomegalovirus status from the catalog of TCR beta chain sequences, a statistical classification framework was built. V and J gene assignment, in a later analysis, came from comparing TCR nucleotide sequences with IMGT/GENE-DB human TR gene sequences. The TCRdist pipeline was used in a later analysis to assign CDR3 sequences and most-parsimonious VDJ recombination scenarios. In a later analysis, each TCR beta chain was defined by its CDR3 amino acid sequence together with its V-gene family, and reads lacking a unique V-gene family were excluded. As a way to deal with suspected cross-contamination and a sequencing artifact, a later analysis dropped 640 or so nucleotide sequences that were highly shared and had low generation probability. In a later analysis, a clonal expansion index was calculated for each public chain from normalized within-repertoire ranks of inferred template counts. In a later analysis, generation probabilities were computed with a VDJ recombination model fitted to out-of-frame rearrangements, and the resulting probabilities were checked against IGoR. In a later analysis, hypergeometric tests were used to score TCR-TCR, TCR-HLA and TCR-CMV co-occurrence, with a repertoire-size bias correction applied to TCR pairs. To estimate false discovery rates, a later analysis permuted the HLA or CMV assignments 20 times. In a later analysis, co-occurring TCRs were grouped with DBSCAN, and TCRdist sequence similarity was added when clustering was performed within HLA-allele-positive subsets. For co-occurrence clustering, repertoires with fewer than 30,000 or more than 120,000 public chains were excluded, along with 4 to 6 repertoires with anomalous nucleotide sharing. Imported from immuneACCESS, the table was reduced by TCRdb to in-frame sequences with V and J called. These copies leave out some clones; in studies compared against another copy, an unresolved V gene accounts for under half, and the cause of the remainder is not known. D and trimming were read from the DNA, whereas the V and J calls and clone size are those reported in that table. Here the sample has over 150,000 clones; 60% to 80% occur a single time. The top ten clonotypes cover more than 9.5% of the sample.

These data originate in a study of cytomegalovirus exposure and HLA in healthy donors (dated by TCRdb to about 2017). In terms of the full investigation: In an earlier analysis of some 550 of the donors, less than 350 Gb of sequence data and just under 120 million unique TCR beta sequences from 180 million or so T cells were reported. The T cell repertoires of under 750 subjects were profiled by immunosequencing and related to cytomegalovirus serostatus. An early release that covered roughly 600 HLA-typed donors contained about 300 gigabases of sequencing data and approximately 85 million unique TCR sequences. Alongside the repertoire data, information on donor age, sex, ethnicity and CMV serostatus was compiled. The number of donors typed differed by locus, with roughly 629-640 for A, B, C, DRB1 and DQB1, roughly 520 for DQA1, 600 to 610 for DPA1, and 472 for DPB1. Every discovery cohort repertoire had been produced on one sequencing platform. Among the approximately 430 genotyped donors, approximately 81% belonged to the genetic ancestry cluster associated with self-reported Caucasian donors. To predict cytomegalovirus infection status, the study combined high-throughput TCR immunosequencing, statistical association of individual TCRs with disease status, and machine learning. A later analysis re-analyzed previously published TCR beta repertoires from about 730 donors and added high-resolution HLA genotyping to study TCR occurrence patterns. An earlier analysis of 587 of the donors applied high-throughput TCR beta sequencing to assess whether each TCR beta V gene segment acted as functional or pseudogenic. The aim of the study was to test whether cataloging public T cell receptors could identify signatures of past pathogen exposure. In the later analysis, no new phenotypic data were used to find candidate immune exposures; instead, reliance was placed on TCR beta sequences and their occurrence across donors. HLA typing included class I and class II loci at four-digit resolution. Among 300 to 450 genotyped donors of the cohort, an average of around 240,000 unique TCR beta nucleotide sequences were sequenced per donor, roughly 18% of them non-productive. Roughly 5 DR-DQ haplotypes were handled as single units for association and clustering, since linkage in the cohort was strong. Besides the first cohort of around 700 subjects, a separate validation cohort made up of over 95 different subjects was used. In a later genetic analysis, genome-wide SNP genotypes for about 55% of the roughly 670 donors were used, and that subset was treated as a discovery cohort. The study at large found these results: In vitro tests confirmed that a few of the cytomegalovirus-associated TCR beta chains recognize cytomegalovirus antigens. In a later genetic analysis, a missense DCLRE1C variant was associated with V-gene and J-gene trimming of TCR beta chains, and the association was replicated in an independent cohort. The 87-base-pair reads could not distinguish some IMGT-functional V segments, including TRBV6-2 and TRBV6-3, so those segments were excluded. In a later analysis, HLA-associated TCR beta chains were found to be more clonally expanded and to have lower generation probabilities than equally common non-associated chains. A further reported finding was that TCR beta sequences accurately predicted the HLA-A and HLA-B alleles for most subjects in the first cohort. In a later analysis, several top co-occurrence clusters were reported to appear linked to parvovirus B19, influenza, CMV and Epstein-Barr virus. According to a later analysis, TCR association rates differed among HLA loci, with DRB1 alleles showing the most associated TCRs and HLA-C alleles showing the fewest. The only immune exposure information available for the cohort was CMV serostatus. In a later genetic analysis, fewer N-insertions in productive TCRs were reported among donors in an Asian-associated ancestry cluster than the roughly 700-donor mean. Most CMV-associated TCR beta chains appeared to be HLA-restricted in a later analysis, and the HLA associations seemed to be driven largely by CMV exposure. The earlier analysis of 450 to 700 of the donors excluded roughly 16 rarely observed V segments, including chromosome 9 orphons, because counts were too low. A cluster of highly shared sequence variants was judged likely to represent a technical artifact of the sequencing pipeline. It was suggested by the authors that the approach could potentially be generalized to other disease states and immunological phenotypes. Linkage disequilibrium might explain the correlated functional status among segregating V segments, but an unknown experimental factor could not be ruled out. The presence/absence analyses assumed that sequencing depth was roughly uniform across donors, and that assumption may not be true. A total of about 150 TCR beta chains were listed by the study as associated with cytomegalovirus. Because HLA typing was missing for some donors at each locus, association tests included only the typed subset. Cytomegalovirus status was reported to be diagnosed by the classifier with high specificity and sensitivity in both the original and validation cohorts. Specific HLA alleles were associated with about 17,000 TCR beta sequences at a false discovery rate of 0.05 in a later analysis. An earlier analysis of approximately 600 of the donors showed that most TCR beta V segments appeared in productive rearrangements either about 87% or about 30% of the time, which broadly matched IMGT annotations. While some public TCRs were present in many individuals, most TCR sequences turned up only very rarely across donors. Strong co-occurrence of HLA alleles, especially DR and DQ, made assigning TCR associations to individual alleles difficult. In this cohort, only TCR beta chains were sequenced, and detectable features were limited by the absence of alpha or paired-chain data.

The cohort comprised some 700 healthy bone marrow donors. All cohort members were sampled while nominally healthy, although unrecorded immune exposures were likely present. The donor tested CMV seropositive and was one of the 289 seropositive cohort members. A peripheral blood sample was collected from each donor, and TCR beta sequencing was performed on peripheral blood mononuclear cells. Genomic DNA extraction from the blood cell samples was performed with the Qiagen DNeasy Blood Extraction Kit. From a lookup of the germline V gene (reference sequence), CDR1 and CDR2 are GTSNPN and SVGIG. V is cut back by 0 bases and J by 4 bases, with 5 bases in the junction unmatched. The CDR3 has 15 amino acids, counting the end cysteine and phenylalanine. Only the CDR3 part of the read is kept: 45 bases, read in frame from the first base.

Rearrangement joined TRBV30 to TRBJ2-7; a stretch of 11 junction bases matches TRBD1. The TCR comes from a man aged 18 to 29 in good health and CMV-seropositive. The material sequenced was PBMCs. Here is the DNA: TGTGCCTGGAGTGTGGCCGGGACAGGGGGATACGAGCAGTACTTC. Its protein reads: CAWSVAGTGGYEQYF.